A selection of T cell receptor beta chains follows, all from one sample in a study of long-term antiretroviral therapy in people with HIV. The method was immunoSEQ multiplex PCR; TCRdb's version includes in-frame clones alone and lacks a portion of them. The table includes 20,000 to 30,000 clones, around 87% detected once. Material: unsorted PBMCs, obtained 1.9 years after starting antiretroviral therapy. The source of these receptors is a woman aged 25 to 39 with HIV. Each CDR3 is given with its conserved first and last residue. The order of the fields is J gene, V gene, D gene, clone size, CDR3 DNA, CDR3 protein. D genes are given only for firm matches. Size tells how often a clone was seen (once, few, many) or the class of an expanded clone, and some rows leave it out.

TRBJ1-6 TRBV6-1 - few TGTGCCAGCAGGGGTACCGGGGGTAATAATTCACCCCTCCACTTT CASRGTGGNNSPLHF
TRBJ2-1 TRBV10-3 TRBD2 - TGTGCCATCATGGGCGGGGGGGCAAATGAGCAGTTCTTC CAIMGGGANEQFF
TRBJ2-5 TRBV4-2 TRBD2 - TGTGCCAGCAGCCCGCTGAATTCCGAGACTAGCGGGGGTCGAAGAGAGGCCCAGTACTTC CASSPLNSETSGGRREAQYF
TRBJ1-1 TRBV5-6 - - TGTGCCAGCAGCTTGGCTGGGGGGCTCGCTTTCTTT CASSLAGGLAFF
TRBJ2-7 TRBV5-1 - - TGCGCCAGCAGCTTGGAGGGGGGTGCCTACGAGCAGTACTTC CASSLEGGAYEQYF
TRBJ1-6 TRBV2 - - TGTGCCAGCCCATCCGGCCGAGGTTCACCCCTCCACTTT CASPSGRGSPLHF
TRBJ1-4 TRBV10-3 TRBD1 - TGTGCCATCAGCGTAGACAGGGGGCGAGGTGGAGAAAAACTGTTTTTT CAISVDRGRGGEKLFF
TRBJ2-6 TRBV11-2 - - TGTGCCAGCAGCTTAGGGGCGGGCCCCTCTGGGGCCAACGTCCTGACTTTC CASSLGAGPSGANVLTF
TRBJ1-2 TRBV2 - - TGTGCCAGCATGAAAGAAAAGAACTATGGCTACACCTTC CASMKEKNYGYTF
TRBJ2-3 TRBV6-5 - - TGTGCCAGCAGTTATATTCAGGGACCTACCACAGATACGCAGTATTTT CASSYIQGPTTDTQYF
TRBJ1-1 TRBV6-4 TRBD1 - TGTGCCAGCAGTAAGACAGGGCTCCTGAACACTGAAGCTTTCTTT CASSKTGLLNTEAFF
TRBJ1-2 TRBV5-1 - - TGCGCCAGCGCGGAAACCACAGGATTCAACTATGGCTACACCTTC CASAETTGFNYGYTF
TRBJ1-1 TRBV5-1 - - TGCGCCAGCAGCTGGTTAGGGGGGATTATTGACTCTGAAGCTTTCTTT CASSWLGGIIDSEAFF
TRBJ1-1 TRBV23-1 - - TGCGCCAGCCTTCTGGAGGCTTCAGCTTTCTTT CASLLEASAFF
TRBJ2-2 TRBV5-4 - - TGTGCCAGCAGCCTACCAGGGGAAACCGGGGAGCTGTTTTTT CASSLPGETGELFF
TRBJ2-3 TRBV7-9 TRBD1 - TGTGCCAGCAGCTCGACCGGGACAGGGGCGTCAGATACGCAGTATTTT CASSSTGTGASDTQYF
TRBJ2-5 TRBV5-5 - - TGTGCCAGCAGGATAGATTACCAAGAGACCCAGTACTTC CASRIDYQETQYF
TRBJ2-3 TRBV10-3 TRBD1 - TGTGCCACCCGGACAGGGCCCCGCACAGATACGCAGTATTTT CATRTGPRTDTQYF
TRBJ1-5 TRBV10-1 - - TGCGCCAGCAGTGAGTCGAATAATAGGAGGTTGGGGGGGGAGCCCCAGCATTTT CASSESNNRRLGGEPQHF
TRBJ2-7 TRBV7-3 - - TGTGCCAGCAGCTTGGCGGCCTCCTACGAGCAGTACTTC CASSLAASYEQYF
TRBJ1-5 TRBV30 - once TGTGCCTGGACCACCGGGACTGATCAGCCCCAGCATTTT CAWTTGTDQPQHF
TRBJ1-5 TRBV5-6 - once TGTGCCAGCAGCTTGTCGGGGAGAGTGGGCAATCAGCCCCAGCATTTT CASSLSGRVGNQPQHF
TRBJ1-2 TRBV19 TRBD1 few TGTGCCAGTAGTAACCCCGGGACAGGGGGAGAGGGAGTTGGCTACACCTTC CASSNPGTGGEGVGYTF
TRBJ2-1 TRBV10-3 - - TGTGCCATCAGTGCCGAATACAATGAGCAGTTCTTC CAISAEYNEQFF
TRBJ1-6 TRBV6-5 - once TGTGCCAGCAGTTCAGCGGGACTCGATAATTCACCCCTCCACTTT CASSSAGLDNSPLHF
TRBJ2-3 TRBV5-7 - - TGTGCCAGCAGCTTATTTAGGTCCCATAGCACAGATACGCAGTATTTT CASSLFRSHSTDTQYF
TRBJ2-7 TRBV27 - few TGTGCCAGCAGTAGGGATTTGGGGGGCTACGAGCAGTACTTC CASSRDLGGYEQYF
TRBJ2-7 TRBV28 - - TGTGCCAGCAGTCCCCTCGGCCCAGCCTACGAGCAGTACTTC CASSPLGPAYEQYF
TRBJ1-3 TRBV6-1 - - TGTGCCGGAAAGAAGGGGACTGGAAACACCATATATTTT CAGKKGTGNTIYF
TRBJ2-1 TRBV2 TRBD2 - TGTGCCAGCGGGACTAGCGGGGGGGCCCGGGACTACAATGAGCAGTTCTTC CASGTSGGARDYNEQFF
TRBJ1-6 TRBV4-1 - - TGCGCCAGCAGACACGACCGAAGCTCCTATAATTCACCCCTCCACTTT CASRHDRSSYNSPLHF
TRBJ1-2 TRBV19 - once TGTGCCAGTACCACGACAGCCGCTAACTATGGCTACACCTTC CASTTTAANYGYTF
TRBJ1-4 TRBV7-9 - - TGTGCCAGCAGCGCCACAGGCTTTACTAATGAAAAACTGTTTTTT CASSATGFTNEKLFF
TRBJ2-1 TRBV13 TRBD2 - TGTGCCAGCAGCTCCCCTTCGCTTATAGGGACTAGCGGGGGGGCAAATGAGCAGTTCTTC CASSSPSLIGTSGGANEQFF